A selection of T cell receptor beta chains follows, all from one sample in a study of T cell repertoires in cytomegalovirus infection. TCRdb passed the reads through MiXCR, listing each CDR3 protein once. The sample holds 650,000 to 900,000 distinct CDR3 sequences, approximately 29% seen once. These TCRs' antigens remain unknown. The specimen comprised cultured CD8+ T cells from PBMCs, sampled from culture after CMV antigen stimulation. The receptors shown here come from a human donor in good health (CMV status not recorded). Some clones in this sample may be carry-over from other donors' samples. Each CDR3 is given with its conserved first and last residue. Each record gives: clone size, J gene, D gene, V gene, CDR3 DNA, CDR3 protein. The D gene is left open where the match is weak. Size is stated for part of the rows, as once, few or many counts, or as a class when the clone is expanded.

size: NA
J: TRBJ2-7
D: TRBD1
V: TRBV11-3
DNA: TGTGCCAGCAGCACCCGGGACAGGCCTCGGGAGCAGTACTTC
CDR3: CASSTRDRPREQYF

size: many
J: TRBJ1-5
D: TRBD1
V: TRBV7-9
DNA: TGTGCCAGCAGCTCAGAGGGACAGGTCAATCAGCCCCAGCATTTT
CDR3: CASSSEGQVNQPQHF

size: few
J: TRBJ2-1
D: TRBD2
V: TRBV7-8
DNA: TGTGCCAGCAGCGACCTAGCGGATGAGCAGTTCTTC
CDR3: CASSDLADEQFF

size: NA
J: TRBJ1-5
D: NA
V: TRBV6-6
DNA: TGTGCCAGCAGTTACCAAGAAGGCCAGCCCCAGCATTTT
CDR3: CASSYQEGQPQHF

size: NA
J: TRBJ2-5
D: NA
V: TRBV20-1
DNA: TGCAGTGCTATAGGCCCCGGGACGCAGCAAGAGACCCAGTACTTC
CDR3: CSAIGPGTQQETQYF

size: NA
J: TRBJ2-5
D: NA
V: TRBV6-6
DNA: TGTGCCAGCAGTTATCGGGGAGATGAGTACTTC
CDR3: CASSYRGDEYF

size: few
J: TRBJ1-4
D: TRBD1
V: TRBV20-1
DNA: TGCAGTGCTAGAGACCCGGGGACAGGCTCGTCTCCAACTAATGAAAAACTGTTTTTT
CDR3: CSARDPGTGSSPTNEKLFF

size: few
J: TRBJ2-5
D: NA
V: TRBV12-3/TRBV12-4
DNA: TGTGCCAGCAGCCGAGGACTCACCGAGACCCAGTACTTC
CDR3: CASSRGLTETQYF

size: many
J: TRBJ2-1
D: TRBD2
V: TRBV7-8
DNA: TGTGCCAGCAGCCCCCGAGGCGCTAGCGGGGGGAACAAGGTCAATGAGCAGTTCTTC
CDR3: CASSPRGASGGNKVNEQFF

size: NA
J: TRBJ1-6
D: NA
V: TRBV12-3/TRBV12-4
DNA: TGTGCCAGCCGGGTCTTAGAAAATTCACCCCTCCACTTT
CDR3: CASRVLENSPLHF

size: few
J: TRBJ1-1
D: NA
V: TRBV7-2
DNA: TGTGCCAGCAGCCCCCTCGTCGGGGGGCCGGACACTGAAGCTTTCTTT
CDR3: CASSPLVGGPDTEAFF

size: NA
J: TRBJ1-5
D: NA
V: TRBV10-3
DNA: TGTGCCATCAGGAGGGGGGACAATCAGCCCCAGCATTTT
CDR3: CAIRRGDNQPQHF

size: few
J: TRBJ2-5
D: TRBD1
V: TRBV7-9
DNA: TGTGCCAGCAGCCAACGGGACAGGGGCAACCAAGAGACCCAGTACTTC
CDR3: CASSQRDRGNQETQYF

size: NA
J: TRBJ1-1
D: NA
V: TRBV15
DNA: TGTGCCACCGGCGGCAGCAACAGGGTAAATTCTGAAGCTTTCTTT
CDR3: CATGGSNRVNSEAFF

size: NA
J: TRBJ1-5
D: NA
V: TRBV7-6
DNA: TGTGCCAGCAGCTTGGCGGCCGGACCGTGGAGCAATCAGCCCCAGCATTTT
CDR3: CASSLAAGPWSNQPQHF

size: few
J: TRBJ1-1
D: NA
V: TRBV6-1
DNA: TGTGCCAGCAGAACAGCATACGGAGATGAAGCTTTCTTT
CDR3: CASRTAYGDEAFF

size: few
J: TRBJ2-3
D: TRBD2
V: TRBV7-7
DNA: TGTGCTAGCAGCTTTAGCGGGGGAGCAGTAGATACGCAGTATTTT
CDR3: CASSFSGGAVDTQYF

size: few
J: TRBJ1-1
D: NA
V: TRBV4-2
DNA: TGTGCCAGCAGCCCCGGGGATACTCCCATCACTGAAGCTTTCTTT
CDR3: CASSPGDTPITEAFF

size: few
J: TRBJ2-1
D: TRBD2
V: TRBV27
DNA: TGTGCCAGCAGTTACAGGCTAGCGGGCAATGAGCAGTTCTTC
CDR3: CASSYRLAGNEQFF

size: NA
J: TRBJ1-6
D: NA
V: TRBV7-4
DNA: TGTGCCAGCAGCCCCCGGGAGGCCCTAGATTCACCCCTCCACTTT
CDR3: CASSPREALDSPLHF

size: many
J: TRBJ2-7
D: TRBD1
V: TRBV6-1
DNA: TGTGCCAGCAGTGAAAGGGACAGCTCCTACGAGCAGTACTTC
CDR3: CASSERDSSYEQYF

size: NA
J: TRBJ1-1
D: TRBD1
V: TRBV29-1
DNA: TGCCTCGGAGACAGGGGGGGGAACACTGAAGCTTTCTTT
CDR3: CLGDRGGNTEAFF

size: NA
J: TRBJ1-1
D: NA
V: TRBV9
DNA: TGTGCCAGCAGCGATCCTGGCGGTTACACTGAAGCTTTCTTT
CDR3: CASSDPGGYTEAFF

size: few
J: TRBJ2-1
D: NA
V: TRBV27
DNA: TGTGCCAGCAGTTCCCGGAAGGGGAGCTACAATGAGCAGTTCTTC
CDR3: CASSSRKGSYNEQFF

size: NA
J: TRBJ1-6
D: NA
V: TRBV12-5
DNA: TGTGCTAGTGGTTTGGTACTGTCAGGCCATTCACCCCTCCACTTT
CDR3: CASGLVLSGHSPLHF

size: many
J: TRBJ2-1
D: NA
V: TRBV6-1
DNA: TGTGCCAGCAGTGTGACCCATTCGTGGGGGCCAAACAATGAGCAGTTCTTC
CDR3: CASSVTHSWGPNNEQFF

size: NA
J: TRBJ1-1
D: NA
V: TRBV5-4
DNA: TGTGCCAGCAGCTTGAGCGGGGACCCAGCTTTCTTT
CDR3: CASSLSGDPAFF

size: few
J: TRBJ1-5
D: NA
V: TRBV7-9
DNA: TGTGCCAGCAGCTTAGTATACGATAGCAATCAGCCCCAGCATTTT
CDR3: CASSLVYDSNQPQHF

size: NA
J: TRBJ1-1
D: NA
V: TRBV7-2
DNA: TGTGCCAGCAGCCAGTGGGGTAGTGGGAACACTGAAGCTTTCTTT
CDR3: CASSQWGSGNTEAFF

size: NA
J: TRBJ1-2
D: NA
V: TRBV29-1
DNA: TGCAGCGTTGAAGAGCCCGGCGGCTACACCTTC
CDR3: CSVEEPGGYTF

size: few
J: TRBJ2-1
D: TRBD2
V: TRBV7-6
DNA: TGTGCCAGCAGCGTAGGCGGGGGGTTAAATTACAATGAGCAGTTCTTC
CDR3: CASSVGGGLNYNEQFF

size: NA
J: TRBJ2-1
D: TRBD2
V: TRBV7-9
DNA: TGTGCCAGCAGCTTACGGTCCTCGACTAGCGGAATTGAGCAGTTCTTC
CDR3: CASSLRSSTSGIEQFF

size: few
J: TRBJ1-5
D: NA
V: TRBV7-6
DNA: TGTGCCAGCAGCCGAGCCGACACCTATAGCAATCAGCCCCAGCATTTT
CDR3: CASSRADTYSNQPQHF

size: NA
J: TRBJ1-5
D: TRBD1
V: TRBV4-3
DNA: TGCGCCAGCAGCCAAGTGGCGGCAGGGGGATATCAGCCCCAGCATTTT
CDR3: CASSQVAAGGYQPQHF

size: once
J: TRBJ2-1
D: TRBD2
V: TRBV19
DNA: TGTGCCAGTAGTATAGGTGGCGGGGGGGCTTTTTATGAGCAGTTCTTC
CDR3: CASSIGGGGAFYEQFF

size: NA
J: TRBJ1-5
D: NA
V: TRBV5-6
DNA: TGTGCCAGCAGCCGAGCGTATTCAGGGAAGGGACAGCCCCAGCATTTT
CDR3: CASSRAYSGKGQPQHF

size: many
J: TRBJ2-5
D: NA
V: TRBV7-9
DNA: TGTGCCAGCAGCTTACCTGACAGGCGAGCAGAAGAGACCCAGTACTTC
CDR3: CASSLPDRRAEETQYF

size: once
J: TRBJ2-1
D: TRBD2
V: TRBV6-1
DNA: TGTGCCAGCAGTGAACCGGGGACTAGCGGGGGCCTTAGCTCCTACAATGAGCAGTTCTTC
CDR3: CASSEPGTSGGLSSYNEQFF

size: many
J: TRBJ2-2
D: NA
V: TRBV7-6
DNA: TGTGCCAGCAGCTCGACAGGCCCCACCGGGGAGCTGTTTTTT
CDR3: CASSSTGPTGELFF

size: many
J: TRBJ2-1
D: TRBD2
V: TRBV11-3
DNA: TGTGCCAGCAGCCCTATCGCGGGGGGCTACAATGAGCAGTTCTTC
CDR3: CASSPIAGGYNEQFF

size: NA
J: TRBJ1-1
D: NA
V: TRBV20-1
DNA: TGCAGTGCTAGAGATGGGCAATCCCCTGAAGCTTTCTTT
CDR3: CSARDGQSPEAFF

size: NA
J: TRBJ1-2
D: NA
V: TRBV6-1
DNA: TGTGCCAGCGATCGAAGGGACTTCTATGGCTACACCTTC
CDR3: CASDRRDFYGYTF

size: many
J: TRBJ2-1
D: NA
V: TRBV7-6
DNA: TGTGCCAGCAGCTTAGGTTTTACTAGCTCCTACAATGAGCAGTTCTTC
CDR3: CASSLGFTSSYNEQFF

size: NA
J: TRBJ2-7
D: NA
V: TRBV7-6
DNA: TGTGCCAGCAGCACAGGGAGCGAGCAGTACTTC
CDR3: CASSTGSEQYF

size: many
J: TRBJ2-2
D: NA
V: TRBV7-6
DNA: TGTGCCAGCAGCTTAAGAGGAGGGGTTGATCCGGACACCGGGGAGCTGTTTTTT
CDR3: CASSLRGGVDPDTGELFF

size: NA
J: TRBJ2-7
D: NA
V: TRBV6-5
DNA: TGTGCCAGCAGCTCCGGGACCCCAGTATTCTACGAGCAGTACTTC
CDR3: CASSSGTPVFYEQYF

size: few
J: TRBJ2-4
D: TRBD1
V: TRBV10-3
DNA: TGTGCCATCAGTGAGTCCCTGGAGGACAGGGGCCTAGCCAAAAACATTCAGTACTTC
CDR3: CAISESLEDRGLAKNIQYF

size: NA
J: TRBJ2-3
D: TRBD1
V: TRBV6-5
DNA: TGTGCCAGCGGACCCGGGACAGGGATTATCCCGCAGTATTTT
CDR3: CASGPGTGIIPQYF